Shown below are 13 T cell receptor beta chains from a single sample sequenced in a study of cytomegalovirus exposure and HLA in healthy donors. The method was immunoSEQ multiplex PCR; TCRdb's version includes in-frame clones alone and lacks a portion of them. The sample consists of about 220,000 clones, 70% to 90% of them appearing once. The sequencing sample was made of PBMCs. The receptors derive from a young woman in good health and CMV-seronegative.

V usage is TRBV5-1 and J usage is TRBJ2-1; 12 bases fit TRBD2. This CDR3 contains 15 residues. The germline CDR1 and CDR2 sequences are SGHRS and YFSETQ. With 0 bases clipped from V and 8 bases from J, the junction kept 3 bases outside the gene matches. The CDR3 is CASSLVTSGSYEQFF. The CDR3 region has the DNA TGCGCCAGCAGCTTGGTGACTAGCGGGAGCTATGAGCAGTTCTTC.

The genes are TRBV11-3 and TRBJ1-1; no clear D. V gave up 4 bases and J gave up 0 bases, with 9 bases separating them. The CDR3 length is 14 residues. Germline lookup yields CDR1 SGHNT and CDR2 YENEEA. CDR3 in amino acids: CASSSSDLNTEAFF. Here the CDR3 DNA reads TGTGCCAGCAGCTCCTCAGATTTGAACACTGAAGCTTTCTTT.

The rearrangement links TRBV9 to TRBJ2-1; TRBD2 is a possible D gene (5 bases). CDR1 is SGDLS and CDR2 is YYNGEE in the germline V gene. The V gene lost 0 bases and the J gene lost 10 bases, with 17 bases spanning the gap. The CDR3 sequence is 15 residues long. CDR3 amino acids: CASSVEASRREEQFF. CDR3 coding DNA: TGTGCCAGCAGCGTAGAAGCTAGCCGAAGGGAGGAGCAGTTCTTC.

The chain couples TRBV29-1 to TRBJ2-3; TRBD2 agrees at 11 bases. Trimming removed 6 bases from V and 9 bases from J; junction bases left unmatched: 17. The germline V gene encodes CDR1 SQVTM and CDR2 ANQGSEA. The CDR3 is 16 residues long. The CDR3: CSVQGTSGSGMRTQYF. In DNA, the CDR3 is TGCAGCGTCCAGGGGACTAGCGGCTCAGGGATGAGGACGCAGTATTTT.

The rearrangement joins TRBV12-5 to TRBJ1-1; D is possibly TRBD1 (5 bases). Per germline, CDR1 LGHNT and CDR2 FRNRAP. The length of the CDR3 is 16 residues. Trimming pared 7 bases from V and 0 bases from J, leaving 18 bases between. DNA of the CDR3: TGTGCTAGTGCCTCGCTGGGGGGGAGCATGAACACTGAAGCTTTCTTT. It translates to CASASLGGSMNTEAFF.

This chain's CDR3 is CASSPIEGAMNTEAFF. As DNA, the CDR3 is TGTGCCAGCAGTCCTATTGAGGGCGCGATGAACACTGAAGCTTTCTTT. The chain couples TRBV25-1 to TRBJ1-1; D is unresolved. CDR1 and CDR2 (germline): MGHDK, SYGVNS. Deletions cut 5 bases from V and 0 bases from J, with 16 bases between. The CDR3 contains 16 residues.

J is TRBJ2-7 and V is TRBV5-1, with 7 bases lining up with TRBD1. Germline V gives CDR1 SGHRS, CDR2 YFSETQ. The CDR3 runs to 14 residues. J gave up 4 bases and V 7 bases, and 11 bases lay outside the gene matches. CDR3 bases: TGCGCCAGCCGAACTAGACAGGGCGGATACGAGCAGTACTTC. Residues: CASRTRQGGYEQYF.

CDR3 nucleotides: TGTGCCAGCAGTGGAGTGGTTTCGGGTCCTAACGCTGAAGCTTTCTTT. Translation: CASSGVVSGPNAEAFF. The chain combines TRBV6-1 with TRBJ1-1, with D unclear. The CDR3 runs to 16 residues. Trimming cost V 4 bases and J 6 bases, with 21 bases left between them. Germline V lookup: CDR1 MNHNS, CDR2 SASEGT.

This CDR3 reads CASSVGTSGDTQYF. CDR3 nucleotide sequence: TGTGCCAGCAGCGTGGGGACTAGCGGGGATACGCAGTATTTT. The chain uses TRBV9 and TRBJ2-3; 12 positions match TRBD2. The trim removed 2 bases at V and 6 bases at J, leaving 1 base unmatched. Germline CDR1 SGDLS, CDR2 YYNGEE. The CDR3 is 14 residues long.

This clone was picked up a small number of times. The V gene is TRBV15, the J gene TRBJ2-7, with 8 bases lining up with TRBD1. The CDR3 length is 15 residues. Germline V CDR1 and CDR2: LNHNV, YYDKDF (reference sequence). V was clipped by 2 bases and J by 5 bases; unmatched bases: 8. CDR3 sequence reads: CATSRRGDRGHEQYF. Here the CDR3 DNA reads TGTGCCACCAGCAGACGGGGAGACAGGGGCCACGAGCAGTACTTC.

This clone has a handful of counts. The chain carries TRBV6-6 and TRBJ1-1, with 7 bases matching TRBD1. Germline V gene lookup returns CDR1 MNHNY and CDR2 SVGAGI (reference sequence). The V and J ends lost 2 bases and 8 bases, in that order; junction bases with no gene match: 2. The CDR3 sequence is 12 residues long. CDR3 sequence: CASSYRQGEAFF. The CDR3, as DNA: TGTGCCAGCAGTTACCGACAGGGAGAAGCTTTCTTT.

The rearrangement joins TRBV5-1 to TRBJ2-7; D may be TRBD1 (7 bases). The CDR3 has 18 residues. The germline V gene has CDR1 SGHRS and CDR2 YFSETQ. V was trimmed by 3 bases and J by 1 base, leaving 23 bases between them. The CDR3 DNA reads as TGCGCCAGCAGCTGGAGGGGCCCCGACAGGGTCCCTTCCTACGAGCAGTACTTC. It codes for CASSWRGPDRVPSYEQYF.

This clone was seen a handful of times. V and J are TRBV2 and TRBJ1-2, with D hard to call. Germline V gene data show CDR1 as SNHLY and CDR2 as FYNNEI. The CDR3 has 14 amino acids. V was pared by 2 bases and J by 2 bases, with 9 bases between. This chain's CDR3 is CASSERTVNYGYTF. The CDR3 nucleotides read TGTGCCAGCAGTGAAAGAACAGTAAACTATGGCTACACCTTC. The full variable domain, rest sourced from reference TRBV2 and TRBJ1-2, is EPEVTQTPSHQVTQMGQEVILRCVPISNHLYFYWYRQILGQKVEFLVSFYNNEISEKSEIFDDQFSVERPDGSNFTLKIRSTKLEDSAMYFCASSERTVNYGYTFGSGTRLTVV.